Listed below are T cell receptor beta chains from one sample, sequenced in a study of beta chain features in type 1 diabetes. Libraries were prepared by immunoSEQ multiplex PCR; TCRdb keeps only in-frame clonotypes and omits some of them. Of 600,000 to 700,000 clones in the sample, around 12% are singletons; the top ten hold around 0.12%. The sequenced material came from naive CD4+ T cells from blood. These TCRs come from a man aged 25-40 years with type 1 diabetes. CDR3s include the opening cysteine and the closing phenylalanine or tryptophan. The order of the fields is clone size, V gene, D gene, CDR3 protein. The D gene is left open where the match is weak. Clone sizes are given selectively: once, few, many, or a class where the clone is expanded.

few TRBV5-8 NA CASCGGNGSPLHF
NA TRBV18 TRBD1 CASSLPDREQFF
few TRBV6-1 NA CASRGQGGSYEQYF
NA TRBV7-2 NA CASSLYWASTDTQYF
NA TRBV9 NA CASSVGIQDTEAFF
few TRBV27 TRBD1 CASRRTGNNQPQHF
NA TRBV25-1 NA CASSEGGSGWYGYTF
NA TRBV4-3 TRBD1 CASSQGSGTGGFYGYTF
few TRBV7-2 TRBD1 CASSSRQGIYEQYF
few TRBV7-9 NA CASSSRQIRSIF
NA TRBV2 TRBD2 CASSVTSVAYEQYF
NA TRBV19 TRBD1 CASSTRTGPNNQPQHF
NA TRBV5-4 TRBD2 CASSFPSGGTDTQYF
NA TRBV9 NA CASSEAVGSYNEQFF
few TRBV7-9 NA CASSLVRPGNTIYF
NA TRBV6-5 NA CASSLTGRSEQYF
NA TRBV7-9 NA CASISSGAGAPSGQYF
few TRBV10-3 NA CAISESGRINEKLFF
NA TRBV4-2 TRBD1 CASSQMLRDRAGYTF
few TRBV2 TRBD1 CASNRGLGGNQPQHF
few TRBV4-2 NA CASSQETRAETQYF
NA TRBV11-2 NA CASSILRTQYF
NA TRBV5-1 NA CASSPPLGEDQETQYF
few TRBV5-1 NA CASSLVLRHNEQFF
few TRBV9 TRBD1 CASRDRQGAQETQYF
few TRBV2 NA CASRIGEYEQYF
NA TRBV5-1 NA CASSLVGAPADTQYF
NA TRBV9 NA CASSVGLRDEQYF
few TRBV7-9 NA CASSLGQDNSPLHF